The clone carrying this T cell receptor beta chain was counted only a few times. These data belong to a study of early T cells in non-severe SARS-CoV-2 infection. TCRdb passed the 5' RACE reads through MiXCR, listing each CDR3 protein once. The sample includes approximately 66,000 distinct CDR3 sequences, about 11% seen only once; the top ten take approximately 1%. CDR1 is MDHEN and CDR2 is SYDVKM in the germline V gene. Trimming removed 8 bases from V and 4 bases from J; junction bases left unmatched: 11. The CDR3 has 15 residues. This chain connects TRBV28 to TRBJ2-1; 7 nucleotides agree with TRBD1. The receptor was derived from an adult who was a healthcare worker with PCR-confirmed SARS-CoV-2 infection or an uninfected control (not recorded which). The donor label of this sample is uncertain. The sample was whole blood, taken at baseline. CDR3 region: CASRGRGRGYNEQFF. In DNA, the CDR3 is TGTGCCAGCCGAGGTAGGGGGCGTGGATACAATGAGCAGTTCTTC.